A selection of T cell receptor beta chains follows, all from one sample in a study of blood T cell repertoires in COVID-19. Profiling relied on immunoSEQ multiplex PCR, and the TCRdb table lists in-frame clones only, not all of them. The repertoire includes about 70,000 clones, over 75% of them detected once, and approximately 2.9% sits in the top ten. Material: peripheral blood. The receptor source for this set is a man in his fifties or sixties with acute or convalescent COVID-19. Both conserved end residues are part of each CDR3. The D gene is left open where the match is weak. Clone size is not always given. Where it is, it says once, few, many or a class for expanded clones.

J gene,V gene,D gene,clone size,CDR3 protein,CDR3 DNA
TRBJ1-2,TRBV7-2,TRBD1,-,CASSPHRQGATYGYTF,TGTGCCAGCAGCCCTCACAGACAGGGGGCAACCTATGGCTACACCTTC
TRBJ2-1,TRBV28,-,-,CASSFGSSSSYNEQFF,TGTGCCAGCAGTTTTGGTTCCTCGAGCTCCTACAATGAGCAGTTCTTC
TRBJ1-4,TRBV9,-,-,CASSVGSTPTNEKLFF,TGTGCCAGCAGCGTAGGGTCAACACCAACTAATGAAAAACTGTTTTTT
TRBJ2-7,TRBV2,TRBD1,-,CASSTGQGIPLNYEQYF,TGTGCCAGCAGTACGGGACAGGGGATCCCGCTCAACTACGAGCAGTACTTC
TRBJ2-1,TRBV24-1,TRBD2,-,CATSDHGTSGRSKFF,TGTGCCACCAGTGACCATGGGACTAGCGGGAGGTCGAAGTTCTTC
TRBJ1-5,TRBV20-1,-,-,CSALGDQPQHF,TGCAGTGCTCTCGGGGATCAGCCCCAGCATTTT
TRBJ2-5,TRBV3-1/TRBV3-2,TRBD1,once,CASSQHTGAGQETQYF,TGTGCCAGCAGCCAACACACAGGGGCAGGTCAAGAGACCCAGTACTTC
TRBJ1-5,TRBV27,TRBD1,-,CASRPGQWINQPQHF,TGTGCCAGCAGGCCGGGACAGTGGATCAATCAGCCCCAGCATTTT
TRBJ1-5,TRBV11-3,TRBD1,few,CASSSHPRQGVNNQPQHF,TGTGCCAGCAGCTCACACCCTAGACAGGGGGTTAACAATCAGCCCCAGCATTTT
TRBJ2-6,TRBV30,-,-,CAWSADQAGANVLTF,TGTGCCTGGAGTGCAGACCAGGCTGGGGCCAACGTCCTGACTTTC
TRBJ1-5,TRBV7-2,-,-,CASSLAGSNQPQHF,TGTGCCAGCAGCTTAGCGGGCAGCAATCAGCCCCAGCATTTT
TRBJ1-2,TRBV28,TRBD1,-,CASSLAQGNGYTF,TGTGCCAGCAGTTTAGCACAGGGGAATGGCTACACCTTC
TRBJ2-5,TRBV29-1,TRBD1,-,CSVKQGQETQYF,TGCAGCGTGAAACAGGGGCAAGAGACCCAGTACTTC
TRBJ2-1,TRBV4-2,-,few,CASSQRHGEQFF,TGTGCCAGCAGCCAAAGACACGGTGAGCAGTTCTTC
TRBJ2-4,TRBV6-2/TRBV6-3,-,once,CASSPSAEGASNIQYF,TGTGCCAGCAGCCCCTCAGCGGAGGGGGCTTCAAACATTCAGTACTTC
TRBJ2-3,TRBV19,TRBD2,-,CASKALADHMDTQYF,TGTGCCAGTAAGGCGCTAGCGGACCACATGGATACGCAGTATTTT
TRBJ2-7,TRBV6-5,TRBD2,-,CASAGTSIYEQYF,TGTGCCAGCGCCGGGACTAGCATCTACGAGCAGTACTTC
TRBJ1-1,TRBV18,-,-,CASSPTGWGTEAFF,TGTGCCAGCTCACCAACGGGGTGGGGAACTGAAGCTTTCTTT
TRBJ2-5,TRBV29-1,TRBD1,-,CSAVPRDRGLEETQYF,TGCAGCGCTGTACCCCGGGACAGGGGATTGGAAGAGACCCAGTACTTC
TRBJ2-5,TRBV19,-,-,CASSINAGIAETQYF,TGTGCCAGTAGTATAAACGCAGGGATAGCAGAGACCCAGTACTTC
TRBJ2-7,TRBV5-1,-,-,CASSGDRSSYEQYF,TGCGCCAGCAGCGGAGACAGGAGCTCCTACGAGCAGTACTTC
TRBJ1-2,TRBV5-1,-,-,CASSLERMVAGSRPSNYGYTF,TGCGCCAGCAGCTTGGAAAGGATGGTAGCAGGGTCTCGTCCTTCTAACTATGGCTACACCTTC
TRBJ1-4,TRBV18,-,-,CASSATGVLREKLFF,TGTGCCAGCTCCGCGACGGGTGTCCTCCGTGAAAAACTGTTTTTT
TRBJ2-7,TRBV4-3,-,-,CASSQEGSSSYEQYF,TGCGCCAGCAGCCAAGAGGGCAGTTCCTCCTACGAGCAGTACTTC
TRBJ1-1,TRBV19,-,-,CASTGANTEAFF,TGTGCCAGCACAGGCGCGAACACTGAAGCTTTCTTT
TRBJ2-3,TRBV27,-,few,CASSTPTDTQYF,TGTGCCAGTTCTACCCCCACAGATACGCAGTATTTT
TRBJ1-2,TRBV5-6,-,-,CASSMTQGGFYGYTF,TGTGCCAGCAGCATGACGCAGGGAGGGTTCTATGGCTACACCTTC
TRBJ2-7,TRBV3-1/TRBV3-2,TRBD1,-,CASSLNLGDRGDEQYF,TGTGCCAGCAGCCTTAACCTGGGAGACAGGGGTGACGAGCAGTACTTC
TRBJ2-3,TRBV6-4,TRBD1,-,CASSGDSSTDTQYF,TGTGCCAGCAGTGGGGACAGTAGCACAGATACGCAGTATTTT
TRBJ1-2,TRBV6-1,TRBD1,once,CASSERGTDYGYTF,TGTGCCAGCAGTGAAAGGGGGACAGACTATGGCTACACCTTC
TRBJ2-3,TRBV10-1,-,-,CASSESYGTQYF,TGCGCCAGCAGTGAGTCTTACGGTACGCAGTATTTT
TRBJ1-4,TRBV9,TRBD1,-,CASSLTGGVGGEKLFF,TGTGCCAGCAGCCTGACAGGGGGCGTCGGAGGTGAAAAACTGTTTTTT
TRBJ2-5,TRBV5-4,TRBD2,-,CASSSRGGLAGGAETQYF,TGTGCCAGCAGCTCTAGAGGGGGGCTAGCGGGAGGCGCAGAGACCCAGTACTTC
TRBJ2-7,TRBV19,TRBD2,-,CASSSGLAGLLEQYF,TGTGCCAGTAGTTCGGGACTAGCGGGACTATTGGAGCAGTACTTC
TRBJ2-1,TRBV4-3,-,-,CASSQETDNYNEQFF,TGCGCCAGCAGCCAAGAGACCGACAACTACAATGAGCAGTTCTTC
TRBJ1-4,TRBV21-1,-,-,CASSTHRGPNEKLFF,TGTGCCAGCAGCACCCACAGGGGGCCTAATGAAAAACTGTTTTTT
TRBJ2-1,TRBV30,-,once,CAWSGDSSYNEQFF,TGTGCCTGGAGTGGAGACAGCTCCTACAATGAGCAGTTCTTC
TRBJ1-1,TRBV6-2/TRBV6-3,TRBD1,few,CASSYSNSRGLITEAFF,TGTGCCAGCAGTTACTCGAATTCGAGGGGGCTGATAACTGAAGCTTTCTTT
TRBJ1-2,TRBV6-5,TRBD1,-,CASSFGQGYGYTF,TGTGCCAGCAGTTTTGGACAGGGGTACGGCTACACCTTC
TRBJ2-7,TRBV7-9,TRBD2,-,CASSLTVAAGGHYEQYF,TGTGCCAGCAGCTTAACAGTAGCGGCGGGAGGTCACTACGAGCAGTACTTC
TRBJ1-5,TRBV5-1,-,-,CASSLGQGQPQHF,TGCGCCAGCAGCTTGGGTCAGGGTCAGCCCCAGCATTTT
TRBJ2-7,TRBV10-3,TRBD2,once,CAISESTSGGEQYF,TGTGCCATCAGTGAGTCGACCTCGGGGGGCGAGCAGTACTTC
TRBJ1-2,TRBV19,-,-,CASRQSGEAAGYTF,TGTGCCAGTAGGCAGTCGGGGGAAGCGGCTGGCTACACCTTC
TRBJ2-7,TRBV5-4,-,-,CASSVRSYEQYF,TGTGCCAGCAGCGTCCGCTCCTACGAGCAGTACTTC